This TCR beta chain was profiled in a study of blood T cell repertoires in COVID-19. The germline V gene has CDR1 MNHEY and CDR2 SMNVEV (reference sequence). This CDR3 has 16 amino acids. J gave up 5 bases and V 4 bases, and 10 bases lay outside the gene matches. Authors' processing steps: For nucleated cells, counts were estimated from reference gene primer amplification. The assay was immunoSEQ multiplex PCR, and TCRdb's table has in-frame clones only and misses some. The D gene and trimming were derived from the DNA, and the V and J assignments and clone size from that table. The sample holds 110,000 to 150,000 clones, just under 80% seen once.

V is TRBV27 and J is TRBJ2-1; TRBD1 agrees at 8 bases. The source of this sequence is a woman aged 60-75 years with acute or convalescent COVID-19. The sample consisted of peripheral blood. DNA of the CDR3: TGTGCCAGCAGTTCCCCCAGACAGGGGCGAAACAATGAGCAGTTCTTC. It specifies CASSSPRQGRNNEQFF.